This TCR beta chain was retrieved from a study of T-cell reconstitution after alpha-beta-depleted transplantation in children. Unique molecular identifiers tagged the TCRbeta library. Each CDR3 protein is one row after TCRdb ran MiXCR on the PCR reads. The table shows 450,000 to 600,000 distinct CDR3 sequences, with about 16% occurring only once. This CDR3 spans 12 amino acids. Germline CDR1 reads SEHNR; CDR2 reads FQNEAQ (reference sequence). Unmatched junction bases numbered 2, after V lost 7 bases and J lost 8 bases. The source of this sequence is a human donor who donated a stem cell graft to a child with acute lymphoblastic leukemia. The gene calls are TRBV7-9 and TRBJ2-1; 10 positions agree with TRBD1. The sample here was PBMCs from the stem cell graft donor, taken from the stem cell graft. For the CDR3, the DNA is TGTGCCAGCACCGGACAGGGGGATGAGCAGTTCTTC. Residues: CASTGQGDEQFF. Filled out from reference TRBV7-9 and TRBJ2-1, the complete variable domain reads DTGVSQNPRHKITKRGQNVTFRCDPISEHNRLYWYRQTLGQGPEFLTYFQNEAQLEKSRLLSDRFSAERPKGSFSTLEIQRTEQGDSAMYLCASTGQGDEQFFGPGTRLTVL.